This T cell receptor beta chain came from a study of PD-1 blockade in classical Hodgkin lymphoma. Sequencing used immunoSEQ multiplex PCR; TCRdb keeps in-frame clones, though not all of them. The sample records around 100,000 clones, just over 90% being singletons. Time point described: cycle 4 day 1 (C4D1), after five to seven weeks of nivolumab. Relapse was seen in all patients after autologous stem cell transplantation, and brentuximab vedotin exposure was variable. Patients showed best responses of complete response, partial response or progressive disease. Study observations and caveats: With respect to the repertoire differences, their causes, possibly disease activity or prior therapy, remain undefined. TCR diversity at baseline was reported to be reduced in newly diagnosed patients relative to healthy donors. Only CD4+ TCR diversity, not CD8+, had risen significantly by C4D1.

Germline CDR1 reads SEHNR; CDR2 reads FQNEAQ (reference sequence). The CDR3 totals 12 residues. The V end was cut by 1 base, the J end by 3 bases, with 4 bases between. This clone is a singleton in its sample. The antigen remains undetermined. This specimen consisted of peripheral blood mononuclear cells (PBMCs), obtained before the fourth cycle of nivolumab. This chain joins TRBV7-9 and TRBJ2-7; D call uncertain. The sequence derives from a human donor with classical Hodgkin lymphoma. In nucleotides, the CDR3 is TGTGCCAGCAGCTTAGGATACTACGAGCAGTACTTC. Translation: CASSLGYYEQYF.